These 20 T cell receptor beta chains were all obtained from the same sample, sequenced in a study of blood T cell repertoires in COVID-19. Produced via immunoSEQ multiplex PCR; TCRdb's table is partial and in-frame only. Among approximately 140,000 clones listed, roughly 84% were seen once. Input material: peripheral blood. The receptors shown here come from a man aged 60-69 years with acute or convalescent COVID-19.

This chain links TRBV19 with TRBJ1-6; perhaps TRBD1 as D (5 bases). The ends were cut back, 6 bases at V and 9 bases at J, with 15 bases in the middle. This CDR3 is built from 14 residues. From germline, CDR1 is LNHDA and CDR2 SQIVND (reference sequence). CDR3 nucleotide sequence: TGTGCCAGTAGCCGTCGGGGGGGTGGTTCACCCCTCCACTTT. This translates into CASSRRGGGSPLHF. The full variable domain, in which reference TRBV19 and TRBJ1-6 provide the parts outside the CDR3, is DGGITQSPKYLFRKEGQNVTLSCEQNLNHDAMYWYRQDPGQGLRLIYYSQIVNDFQKGDIAEGYSVSREKKESFPLTVTSAQKNPTAFYLCASSRRGGGSPLHFGNGTRLTVT.

The rearrangement links TRBV13 to TRBJ1-5; D is ambiguous. The germline gives CDR1 PRHDT, CDR2 FYEKMQ (reference sequence). Trimming cost V 5 bases and J 1 base, with 3 bases left between them. This CDR3 spans 12 amino acids. The CDR3 region has the DNA TGTGCCAGCAGCCTAAGCAATCAGCCCCAGCATTTT. Its translation: CASSLSNQPQHF. The full variable domain, its missing parts supplied by reference TRBV13 and TRBJ1-5, is AAGVIQSPRHLIKEKRETATLKCYPIPRHDTVYWYQQGPGQDPQFLISFYEKMQSDKGSIPDRFSAQQFSDYHSELNMSSLELGDSALYFCASSLSNQPQHFGDGTRLSIL.

The chain combines TRBV28 with TRBJ1-3; TRBD1 might be the D (6 bases). CDR1 and CDR2 (germline): MDHEN, SYDVKM. The CDR3 has 17 amino acids. V was trimmed by 5 bases and J by 0 bases, leaving 17 bases between them. CDR3: CASSPPGQHLSGNTIYF. The CDR3 coding sequence is TGTGCCAGCAGTCCCCCTGGACAGCATCTCTCTGGAAACACCATATATTTT.

This chain joins TRBV5-4 and TRBJ2-5; the match to TRBD1 covers 7 bases. CDR1 and CDR2 (germline): SGHNT, YYREEE (reference sequence). V lost 0 bases and J lost 5; bases outside the gene matches: 4. The CDR3 extends over 14 amino acids. CDR3 nucleotides: TGTGCCAGCAGCTTGGACAGGGGCGGCGAGACCCAGTACTTC. Its protein is CASSLDRGGETQYF.

The chain has TRBV6-1 and TRBJ1-2; no firm D call. The V end lost 5 bases, the J end lost 2 bases, and 6 bases lay between the germline ends. Germline assignment: CDR1 MNHNS and CDR2 SASEGT. The CDR3 has 12 residues. The CDR3 is CASSLENYGYTF. The CDR3 bases are TGTGCCAGCAGTTTAGAAAACTATGGCTACACCTTC.

The chain carries TRBV29-1 and TRBJ2-7; 9 positions agree with TRBD1. The CDR3 has 12 residues. Trimming took 5 bases from V and 2 from J; bases not matched to a gene: 1. Germline-derived CDR1 and CDR2 are SQVTM and ANQGSEA. This chain's CDR3 is CSVRDRAYEQYF. The CDR3 nucleotides read TGCAGCGTTCGGGACAGGGCCTACGAGCAGTACTTC.

This clone has just a few counts. The chain has TRBV5-8 and TRBJ2-2, with a tentative D call TRBD2 (5 bases). CDR1 and CDR2 (germline): SGHTS, YDEGEE. This CDR3 is built from 15 residues. V lost 0 bases, J lost 4 bases, and 10 bases lay in between. CDR3 sequence reads: CASSLEASGTGELFF. CDR3 sequence (DNA): TGTGCCAGCAGCTTGGAGGCAAGCGGCACCGGGGAGCTGTTTTTT.

The V call is TRBV24-1, the J call TRBJ2-1, with D possibly being TRBD2 (5 bases). CDR1 KGHDR and CDR2 SFDVKD come from the germline V gene. This CDR3 comprises 14 residues. V shed 4 bases and J shed 7 bases, with 13 bases lying between them. The CDR3 is CATSDPGWVNEQFF. CDR3 in DNA: TGTGCCACCAGTGACCCGGGGTGGGTTAATGAGCAGTTCTTC.

The genes are TRBV5-1 and TRBJ1-2; TRBD1 matches 10 bases. Unmatched junction bases numbered 8, after V lost 1 base and J lost 5 bases. Germline-derived CDR1 and CDR2 are SGHRS and YFSETQ. The CDR3 totals 16 residues. CDR3 DNA sequence: TGCGCCAGCAGCTTGAATGGACAGGGGGGCTTATATGGCTACACCTTC. Translating it yields CASSLNGQGGLYGYTF.

The chain combines TRBV12-3 or TRBV12-4 with TRBJ1-1, with unresolved D. The CDR3 has 13 amino acids. Trimming took off 6 bases at V and 1 base at J, with 9 bases between the two ends. The CDR3 DNA follows: TGTGCCAGCAGGACACAGCCGAACACTGAAGCTTTCTTT. As protein: CASRTQPNTEAFF.

The V and J genes are TRBV3-1 (or the pseudogene TRBV3-2) and TRBJ2-7, with D possibly being TRBD2 (5 bases). V lost 2 bases and J 6 bases, leaving 11 bases between the germline ends. In germline, CDR1 is LGHDT, CDR2 YNNKEL (reference sequence). CDR3 length: 13 amino acids. The CDR3 DNA is TGTGCCAGCAGCCAACCTAGAGGAGGCGAGCAGTACTTC. This sequence encodes CASSQPRGGEQYF.

The rearrangement joins TRBV11-2 to TRBJ2-6, with 13 bases aligning to TRBD2. Per germline, CDR1 SGHAT and CDR2 FQNNGV. The length of the CDR3 is 18 residues. V dropped 4 bases and J dropped 0; count of bases not matched to a gene: 3. CDR3 in DNA: TGTGCCAGCAGCTCGGGACTAGCGGGATACTCTGGGGCCAACGTCCTGACTTTC. It yields the protein CASSSGLAGYSGANVLTF.

This clone was seen only a few times. The chain recombines TRBV19 with TRBJ1-4; 7 bases align to TRBD1. The junction had 5 bases not matched to a gene; V was cut back by 3 bases and J by 4 bases. Germline V lookup: CDR1 LNHDA, CDR2 SQIVND (reference sequence). The length of the CDR3 is 15 residues. The CDR3 DNA reads TGTGCCAGTAGTATCCACAGGGGAAGTAATGAAAAACTGTTTTTT. This codes for CASSIHRGSNEKLFF.

This clone was counted a single time. This chain uses TRBV19 with TRBJ2-7; the match to TRBD2 covers 8 bases. The germline gives CDR1 LNHDA, CDR2 SQIVND (reference sequence). V lost 9 bases to trimming and J lost 3 bases; unmatched junction nucleotides: 7. The CDR3 is 13 amino acids. The DNA for the CDR3 is TGTGCCAGCCAATCCGGGACTAGCTACGAGCAGTACTTC. Amino acids: CASQSGTSYEQYF.

The chain couples TRBV5-1 to TRBJ2-5; D is perhaps TRBD2 (7 bases). Deletions cut 5 bases from V and 2 bases from J, with 16 bases between. CDR1 SGHRS and CDR2 YFSETQ come from the germline V gene. The CDR3 length is 15 residues. As DNA, the CDR3 is TGCGCCAGCAGACGAAGCGGGACACTTCAAGAGACCCAGTACTTC. Protein product: CASRRSGTLQETQYF.

CDR3 sequence reads: CASSLAPGETQYF. The CDR3 nucleotides are TGCGCCAGCAGCTTGGCACCGGGAGAGACCCAGTACTTC. The chain carries TRBV5-1 and TRBJ2-5; no clear D gene. Looked up from germline, CDR1 is SGHRS and CDR2 is YFSETQ. Trimming removed 0 bases at V and 4 bases at J, with 7 bases between. The CDR3 covers 13 residues.

The rearrangement links TRBV28 to TRBJ2-7, with 8 nucleotides matching TRBD1. This CDR3 contains 15 residues. Germline V lookup: CDR1 MDHEN, CDR2 SYDVKM. V was clipped by 6 bases and J by 3 bases; unmatched bases: 10. CDR3 sequence reads: CASRRSTGVDYEQYF. CDR3 bases: TGTGCCAGCAGACGCTCGACAGGGGTGGACTACGAGCAGTACTTC.

This chain connects TRBV6-5 to TRBJ1-1, with 7 bases lining up with TRBD1. Germline V gives CDR1 MNHEY, CDR2 SVGAGI. This CDR3 contains 13 residues. The V gene end was trimmed by 10 bases and the J gene end by 0 bases; junction bases not matched to a gene: 5. CDR3 DNA: TGTGCCAACCACAGGGGAATGAACACTGAAGCTTTCTTT. Protein sequence: CANHRGMNTEAFF.

The genes are TRBV12-3 or TRBV12-4 and TRBJ2-2; D not certain. Deletions cut 3 bases from V and 7 bases from J, with 3 bases between. The CDR3 totals 11 residues. The CDR3 region has the DNA TGTGCCAGCAGTTTCGTCGGGGAGCTGTTTTTT. It yields the protein CASSFVGELFF.

The chain recombines TRBV7-6 with TRBJ2-3, with D perhaps TRBD2 (6 bases). Germline CDR1 and CDR2: SGHVS and FNYEAQ. This CDR3 has 16 amino acids. V lost 1 base and J 0 bases, leaving 11 bases between the germline ends. CDR3 nucleotide sequence: TGTGCCAGCAGCTTAGGGGCGGGACTTAGCACAGATACGCAGTATTTT. This gives the protein CASSLGAGLSTDTQYF.